This T cell receptor beta chain was found in a study of cytomegalovirus exposure and HLA in healthy donors. Study-wide findings and caveats: The authors later found HLA-associated TCR beta chains more clonally expanded than equally common others. The authors listed 164 TCR beta chains as cytomegalovirus-associated.

Vbeta (60) and Jbeta (13) primers were used in the PCR. Generated by immunoSEQ multiplex PCR, the TCRdb table keeps only in-frame clones and is missing some. The data contain around 170,000 clones, roughly 80% of them singletons. This clone has a single count. Its antigen is not identified. The CDR3 extends over 13 amino acids. Per germline, CDR1 SQVTM and CDR2 ANQGSEA. Sequencing input: PBMCs. The chain carries TRBV29-1 and TRBJ1-1, with no clear D. The sequence was collected from a man between 40 and 49 years old in good health and CMV-seronegative. CDR3 amino acids: CSGLPGTNTEAFF. The DNA for the CDR3 is TGCAGTGGCCTCCCGGGTACGAACACTGAAGCTTTCTTT.